The 8 T cell receptor beta chains reported below all come from one sample, sequenced in a study of CD8 T cells in ankylosing spondylitis. TCRdb processed the 5' RACE reads anew with MiXCR; each CDR3 protein has one entry. This sample has around 210,000 distinct CDR3 sequences, with 8% to 10% found just once. Sequences were obtained from blood, either unsorted or a sorted T cell fraction (not recorded which). These receptors were taken from a female donor with ankylosing spondylitis or in good health (not recorded which).

There are many counts of this clonotype. This chain joins TRBV23-1 and TRBJ2-3; TRBD2 matches 10 bases. TRBV23-1 is assigned to the ORF class and has an uncertain function. V lost 4 bases to trimming and J lost 3 bases; unmatched junction nucleotides: 16. This CDR3 is 19 amino acids long. CDR3 bases: TGCGCCAGCAGTCCACCTCTAGCGGGAGAGGAGGGAGGAACAGATACGCAGTATTTT. This sequence encodes CASSPPLAGEEGGTDTQYF.

The sample holds many counts of this clonotype. The chain recombines TRBV20-1 with TRBJ1-5; D is undetermined. Germline-derived CDR1 and CDR2 are DFQATT and SNEGSKA (reference sequence). CDR3 size: 15 residues. V lost 6 bases and J lost 0, with 15 bases in between. The CDR3 bases are TGCAGTGCCAGGAGTGAGGGCCTTAGCAATCAGCCCCAGCATTTT. Translated: CSARSEGLSNQPQHF.

This clonotype was seen at least ten times. V usage is TRBV13 and J usage is TRBJ2-7; possible D gene TRBD1, 6 bases. This CDR3 is built from 16 residues. Germline-derived CDR1 and CDR2 are PRHDT and FYEKMQ (reference sequence). Deletions cut 3 bases from V and 5 bases from J, with 20 bases between. CDR3 nucleotides: TGTGCCAGCAGCTTTGTCAAAACGCAGGGGACGGACGAGCAGTACTTC. Its protein is CASSFVKTQGTDEQYF.

This clonotype showed up many times. The chain uses TRBV29-1 and TRBJ2-1; 13 bases map to TRBD2. The CDR3 consists of 13 residues. CDR1 and CDR2 from the germline V gene are SQVTM and ANQGSEA. J lost 9 bases, V lost 6 bases, and 5 bases had no gene match. In DNA, the CDR3 is TGCAGCGTCGGACTAGCGGGAGCCGGTGAGCAGTTCTTC. This translates into CSVGLAGAGEQFF.

This clonotype was seen at least ten times. The CDR3 DNA is TGTGCCAGCAGTGCCGACAATGAGCAGTTCTTC. Translation gives CASSADNEQFF. This sequence joins TRBV28 and TRBJ2-1, with D uncertain. The germline V gene has CDR1 MDHEN and CDR2 SYDVKM. The V end lost 5 bases, the J end lost 5 bases, and 4 bases lay between the germline ends. CDR3 length: 11 residues.

This clonotype showed up many times. The chain is built from TRBV7-2 and TRBJ2-3, with D perhaps TRBD1 (6 bases). The CDR3 has 14 amino acids. Germline V gene data show CDR1 as SGHTA and CDR2 as FQGNSA. V was cut by 5 bases and J by 2 bases, with 11 bases left in between. The CDR3 nucleotides are TGTGCCAGCAGCATCCGGGACAACACAGATACGCAGTATTTT. Amino acid sequence: CASSIRDNTDTQYF.

The count of this clonotype is one. A much larger clone is a single base away; this may be a read error. The chain uses TRBV7-2 and TRBJ2-3; no clear D gene. V lost 5 bases, J lost 5 bases, and 14 bases lay in between. Per the germline V gene, CDR1 is SGHTA and CDR2 is FQGNSA. The CDR3 consists of 14 residues. The CDR3 DNA reads as TGTGCCAGCAGCCCCTTAATCCTAATAGATACGCAGTATTTT. Translated: CASSPLILIDTQYF. Complete variable domain (other parts from reference TRBV7-2 and TRBJ2-3): GAGVSQSPSNKVTEKGKDVELRCDPISGHTALYWYRQSLGQGLEFLIYFQGNSAPDKSGLPSDRFSAERTGGSVSTLTIQRTQQEDSAVYLCASSPLILIDTQYFGPGTRLTVL.

This clonotype was observed at least ten times. This chain links TRBV18 with TRBJ2-1, with a weak D call TRBD1 (6 bases). The CDR3 is 16 residues long. The germline gives CDR1 KGHSH, CDR2 LQKENI. V gave up 3 bases and J gave up 0 bases, with 12 bases separating them. The CDR3 loop reads CASSPDSQPSYNEQFF. CDR3 nucleotides: TGTGCCAGCTCACCGGACAGCCAACCCTCCTACAATGAGCAGTTCTTC.